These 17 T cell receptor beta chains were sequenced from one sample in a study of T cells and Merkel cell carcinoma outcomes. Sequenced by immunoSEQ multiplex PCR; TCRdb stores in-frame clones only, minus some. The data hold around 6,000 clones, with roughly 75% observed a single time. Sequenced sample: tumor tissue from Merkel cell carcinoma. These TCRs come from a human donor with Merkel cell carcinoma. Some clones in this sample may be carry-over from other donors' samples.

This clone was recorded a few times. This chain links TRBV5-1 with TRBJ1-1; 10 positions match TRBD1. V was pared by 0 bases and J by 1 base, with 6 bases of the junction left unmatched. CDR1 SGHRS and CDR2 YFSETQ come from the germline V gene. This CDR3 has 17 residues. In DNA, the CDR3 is TGCGCCAGCAGCTTGGAGGGGACAGGGGTTGGGAACACTGAAGCTTTCTTT. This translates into CASSLEGTGVGNTEAFF.

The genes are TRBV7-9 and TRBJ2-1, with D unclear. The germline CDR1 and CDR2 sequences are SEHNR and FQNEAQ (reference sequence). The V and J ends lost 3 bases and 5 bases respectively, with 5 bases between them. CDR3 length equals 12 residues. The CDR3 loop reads CASSFPDNEQFF. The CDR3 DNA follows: TGTGCCAGCAGCTTCCCCGACAATGAGCAGTTCTTC.

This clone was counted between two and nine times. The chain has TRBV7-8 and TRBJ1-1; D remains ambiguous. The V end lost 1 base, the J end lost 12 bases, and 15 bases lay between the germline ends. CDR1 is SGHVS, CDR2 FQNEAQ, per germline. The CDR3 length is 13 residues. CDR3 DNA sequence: TGTGCCAGCAGCTTAGTTGCCAATTCGAGGCCTTTCTTT. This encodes CASSLVANSRPFF.

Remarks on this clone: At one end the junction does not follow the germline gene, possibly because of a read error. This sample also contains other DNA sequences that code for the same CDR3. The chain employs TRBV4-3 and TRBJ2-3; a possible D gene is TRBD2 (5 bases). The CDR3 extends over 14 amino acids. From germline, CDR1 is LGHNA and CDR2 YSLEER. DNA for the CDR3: TGCGCCAGCAGTCAAGACGGGGGCACAGATACGCAGTATTTT. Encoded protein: CASSQDGGTDTQYF.

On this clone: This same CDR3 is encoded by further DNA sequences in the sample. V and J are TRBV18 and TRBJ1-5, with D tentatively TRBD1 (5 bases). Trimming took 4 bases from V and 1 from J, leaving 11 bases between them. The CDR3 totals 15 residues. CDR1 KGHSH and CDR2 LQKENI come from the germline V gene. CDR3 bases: TGTGCCAGCTCACAAACAGGCTCCAGCAATCAGCCCCAGCATTTT. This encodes CASSQTGSSNQPQHF.

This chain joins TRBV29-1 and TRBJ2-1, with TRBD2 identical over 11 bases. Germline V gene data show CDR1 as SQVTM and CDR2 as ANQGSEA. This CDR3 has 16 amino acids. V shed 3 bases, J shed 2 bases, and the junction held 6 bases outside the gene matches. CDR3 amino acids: CSVDVGLAGPYNEQFF. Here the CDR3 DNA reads TGCAGCGTTGACGTCGGACTAGCGGGCCCCTACAATGAGCAGTTCTTC.

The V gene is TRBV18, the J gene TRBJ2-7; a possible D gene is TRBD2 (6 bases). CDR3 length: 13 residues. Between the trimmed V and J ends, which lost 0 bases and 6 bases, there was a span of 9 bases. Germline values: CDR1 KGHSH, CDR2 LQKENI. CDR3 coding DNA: TGTGCCAGCTCACCACCGCAGGGAGGCGAGCAGTACTTC. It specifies CASSPPQGGEQYF.

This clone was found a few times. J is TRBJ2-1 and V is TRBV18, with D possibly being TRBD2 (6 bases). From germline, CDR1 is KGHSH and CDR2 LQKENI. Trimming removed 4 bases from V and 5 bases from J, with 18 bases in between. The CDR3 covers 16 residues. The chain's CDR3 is CASSQLRPGVNNEQFF. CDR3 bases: TGTGCCAGCTCACAACTTCGGCCGGGAGTCAACAATGAGCAGTTCTTC. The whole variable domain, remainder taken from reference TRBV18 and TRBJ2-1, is NAGVMQNPRHLVRRRGQEARLRCSPMKGHSHVYWYRQLPEEGLKFMVYLQKENIIDESGMPKERFSAEFPKEGPSILRIQQVVRGDSAAYFCASSQLRPGVNNEQFFGPGTRLTVL.

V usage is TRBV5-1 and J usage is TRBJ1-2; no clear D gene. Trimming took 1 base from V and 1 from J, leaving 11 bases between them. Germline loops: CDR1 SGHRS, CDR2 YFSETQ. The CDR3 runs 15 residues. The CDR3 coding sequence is TGCGCCAGCAGCTTGTCCTCACAAAATAACTATGGCTACACCTTC. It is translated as CASSLSSQNNYGYTF.

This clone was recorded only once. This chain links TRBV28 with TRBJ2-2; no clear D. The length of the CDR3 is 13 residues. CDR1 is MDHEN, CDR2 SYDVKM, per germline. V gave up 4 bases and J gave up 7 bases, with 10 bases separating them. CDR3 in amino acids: CASSSLQVGELFF. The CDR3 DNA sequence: TGTGCCAGCAGTTCCCTCCAGGTCGGGGAGCTGTTTTTT.

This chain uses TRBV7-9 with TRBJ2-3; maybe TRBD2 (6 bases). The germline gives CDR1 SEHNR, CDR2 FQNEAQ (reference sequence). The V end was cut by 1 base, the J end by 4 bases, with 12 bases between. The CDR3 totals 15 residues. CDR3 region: CASSLGGVGADTQYF. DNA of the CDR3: TGTGCCAGCAGCTTAGGCGGGGTCGGGGCAGATACGCAGTATTTT. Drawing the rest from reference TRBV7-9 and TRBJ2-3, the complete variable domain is DTGVSQNPRHKITKRGQNVTFRCDPISEHNRLYWYRQTLGQGPEFLTYFQNEAQLEKSRLLSDRFSAERPKGSFSTLEIQRTEQGDSAMYLCASSLGGVGADTQYFGPGTRLTVL.

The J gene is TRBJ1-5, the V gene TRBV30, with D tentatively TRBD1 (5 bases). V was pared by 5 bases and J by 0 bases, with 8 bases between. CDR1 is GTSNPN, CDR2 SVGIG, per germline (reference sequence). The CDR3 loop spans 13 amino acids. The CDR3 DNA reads TGTGCCTGGTCGACAGCTAGCAATCAGCCCCAGCATTTT. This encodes CAWSTASNQPQHF. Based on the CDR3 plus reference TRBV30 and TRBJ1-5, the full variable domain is SQTIHQWPATLVQPVGSPLSLECTVEGTSNPNLYWYRQAAGRGLQLLFYSVGIGQISSEVPQNLSASRPQDRQFILSSKKLLLSDSGFYLCAWSTASNQPQHFGDGTRLSIL.

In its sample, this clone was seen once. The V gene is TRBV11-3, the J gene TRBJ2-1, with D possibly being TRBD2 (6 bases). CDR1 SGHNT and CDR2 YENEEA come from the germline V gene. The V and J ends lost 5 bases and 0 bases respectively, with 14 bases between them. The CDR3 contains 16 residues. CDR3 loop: CASSPAGYSSYNEQFF. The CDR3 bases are TGTGCCAGCAGCCCGGCGGGGTACAGCTCCTACAATGAGCAGTTCTTC.

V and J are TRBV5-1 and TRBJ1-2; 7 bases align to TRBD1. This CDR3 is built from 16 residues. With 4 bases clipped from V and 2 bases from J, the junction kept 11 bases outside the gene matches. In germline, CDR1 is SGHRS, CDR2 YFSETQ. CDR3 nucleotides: TGCGCCAGCAGCCGGGACAGTCAAATCTCAAACTATGGCTACACCTTC. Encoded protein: CASSRDSQISNYGYTF.

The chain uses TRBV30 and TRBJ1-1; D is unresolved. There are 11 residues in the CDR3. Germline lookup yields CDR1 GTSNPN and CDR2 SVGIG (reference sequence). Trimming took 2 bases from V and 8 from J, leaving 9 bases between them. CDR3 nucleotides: TGTGCCTGGAGTCGGATGGGAGAAGCTTTCTTT. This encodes CAWSRMGEAFF.

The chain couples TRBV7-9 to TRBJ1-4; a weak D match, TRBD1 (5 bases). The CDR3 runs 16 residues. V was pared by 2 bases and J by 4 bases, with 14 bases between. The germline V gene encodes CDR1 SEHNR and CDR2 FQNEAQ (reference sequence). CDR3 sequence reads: CASSLRGETDNEKLFF. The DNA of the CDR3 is TGTGCCAGCAGCTTACGGGGGGAGACGGATAATGAAAAACTGTTTTTT.

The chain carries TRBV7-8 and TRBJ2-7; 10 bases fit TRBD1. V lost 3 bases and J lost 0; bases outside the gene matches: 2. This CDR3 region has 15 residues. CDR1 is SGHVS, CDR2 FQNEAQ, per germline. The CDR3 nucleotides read TGTGCCAGCAGCTTGAGACAGGGGGCCTCCTACGAGCAGTACTTC. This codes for CASSLRQGASYEQYF.